This T cell receptor (beta chain) came from a study of identical twins. Study results and limitations: There were fewer insertions in abundant cord blood beta clonotypes, but memory repertoires showed no such pattern.

Template switching supplied a universal primer site; unique molecular identifiers were carried on the cDNA. MiXCR, run by TCRdb on the 5' RACE reads, gives a single entry per CDR3 protein. This sample has approximately 240,000 distinct CDR3 sequences, with around 15% found just once. The germline CDR1 and CDR2 sequences are KGHSH and LQKENI. Trimming pared 3 bases from V and 8 bases from J, leaving 8 bases between. This CDR3 comprises 12 residues. On this clonotype itself: Its target is unknown.

The sequenced sample consisted of memory (CD45RO+) T cells sorted from blood. The TCR comes from a woman aged 18 to 35 in good health. The chain couples TRBV18 to TRBJ2-1; possibly TRBD1 or TRBD2 for D (6 bases each). CDR3 sequence reads: CASSPGGHEQFF. In DNA, the CDR3 is TGTGCCAGCTCACCGGGGGGCCATGAGCAGTTCTTC.